This T cell receptor beta chain was sequenced during a study of cytomegalovirus exposure and HLA in healthy donors. General observations from the study: HLA alleles were associated with around 17,000 TCR beta sequences in a later analysis at 0.05 false discovery rate. Some segments of the V type, notably TRBV6-2 and TRBV6-3, were excluded as indistinguishable. Versus the approximately 720-donor mean, an Asian-associated ancestry cluster reportedly showed fewer N-insertions in a later analysis.

This CDR3 is built from 14 residues. The germline CDR1 and CDR2 sequences are SGHRS and YFSETQ. V dropped 3 bases and J dropped 6; count of bases not matched to a gene: 3. Amplification used 60 Vbeta primers and 13 Jbeta primers. Per the original methods: Approximately 10 million shared chains were among roughly 81 million unique TCR beta chains counted in a later analysis. Profiling relied on immunoSEQ multiplex PCR, and the TCRdb table lists in-frame clones only, not all of them. The V and J calls and the clone size are those of that table, but D and trimming were determined from the DNA. The data show approximately 180,000 clones, with about 83% seen just once and 4.8% held by the top ten. With regard to this clone: Its specificity is unknown.

The source of this sequence is a girl aged 10 to 17 in good health and CMV-seropositive. The chain uses TRBV5-1 and TRBJ1-5; 10 bases align to TRBD1. Sequencing was performed on PBMCs. The CDR3 loop reads CASSSGQGSQPQHF. The DNA for the CDR3 is TGCGCCAGCAGCTCGGGACAGGGGAGTCAGCCCCAGCATTTT.